One sample yielded the 14 T cell receptor beta chains listed below, sequenced in a study of cytomegalovirus exposure and HLA in healthy donors. The PCR contained 60 Vbeta and 13 Jbeta primers. Measured with immunoSEQ multiplex PCR; TCRdb has only the in-frame clones, and not every one. The sample carries around 110,000 clones, roughly 70% recorded once. Sequenced sample: PBMCs. The receptors here all came from a woman between 18 and 29 years old in good health and CMV-seronegative.

The chain employs TRBV4-1 and TRBJ1-1; 7 positions agree with TRBD1. CDR1 and CDR2 (germline): MGHRA, YSYEKL. The trim removed 4 bases at V and 3 bases at J, leaving 8 bases unmatched. This CDR3 has 15 amino acids. The chain's CDR3 is CASSPPDRFYTEAFF. The CDR3 DNA follows: TGCGCCAGCAGCCCCCCGGACAGGTTCTACACTGAAGCTTTCTTT.

A remark on this clone: One end of the junction fails to match germline, which may point to a read error. The chain links TRBV6-1 to TRBJ1-5; D remains ambiguous. Germline V lookup: CDR1 MNHNS, CDR2 SASEGT. This CDR3 spans 15 amino acids. In DNA form, the CDR3 reads TGTGCCAGTAGTGCGGTGTTCCCAACCGATCAGCCCCAGCATTTT. It encodes CASSAVFPTDQPQHF.

The V and J genes are TRBV6-4 and TRBJ2-2, with 10 bases lining up with TRBD2. After removal of 5 bases from V and 3 bases from J, the junction contained 6 bases not matched to a gene. CDR1 and CDR2 from the germline V gene are MRHNA and SNTAGT. The CDR3 sequence is 16 residues long. The CDR3 bases are TGTGCCAGCAGTTGGACTAGCGGTGAGGACACCGGGGAGCTGTTTTTT. Translated: CASSWTSGEDTGELFF.

The genes are TRBV4-2 and TRBJ1-2; D might be TRBD1 (6 bases). The CDR3 covers 14 residues. Germline V CDR1 and CDR2: LGHNA, YNFKEQ. V was clipped by 3 bases and J by 4 bases, with 12 bases between them. The CDR3 DNA reads as TGTGCCAGCAGCCAGGAGACAGGCGCCTATGGCTACACCTTC. It translates to CASSQETGAYGYTF.

This chain links TRBV20-1 with TRBJ2-7, with 9 bases identical to TRBD2. Trimming removed 5 bases from V and 8 bases from J; junction bases left unmatched: 4. This CDR3 contains 11 residues. Germline V gene sequence: CDR1 DFQATT, CDR2 SNEGSKA (reference sequence). The CDR3 spells CSAGTSTKQYF. The CDR3 DNA is TGCAGTGCTGGGACTAGCACGAAGCAGTACTTC.

Only one count was recorded for this clone. The chain has TRBV27 and TRBJ1-1; the D is unclear. V was shortened by 2 bases and J by 0 bases, with 13 bases between the two germline ends. The CDR3 has 16 residues. Germline V lookup: CDR1 MNHEY, CDR2 SMNVEV (reference sequence). The CDR3 DNA is TGTGCCAGCAGTTTAGACCACAGAACTCTGAACACTGAAGCTTTCTTT. Translation: CASSLDHRTLNTEAFF.

This rearrangement joins TRBV27 to TRBJ2-7; 11 bases line up with TRBD2. V lost 6 bases and J lost 4; bases outside the gene matches: 8. The length of the CDR3 is 15 residues. The germline V gene encodes CDR1 MNHEY and CDR2 SMNVEV (reference sequence). CDR3 coding DNA: TGTGCCAGCAGATTCCAGACTAGCGGGATTTACGAGCAGTACTTC. Its translation is CASRFQTSGIYEQYF.

The CDR3 DNA sequence: TGTGCCAGCAGCTTGAGGTTAGGAGGCACTGAAGCTTTCTTT. Translating it yields CASSLRLGGTEAFF. The rearrangement joins TRBV5-6 to TRBJ1-1, with D hard to call. Trimming shortened V by 1 base and J by 4 bases, and 11 bases separated the two germline ends. This CDR3 is built from 14 residues. Germline V gene data show CDR1 as SGHDT and CDR2 as YYEEEE.

This clone came up a few times. The chain employs TRBV5-1 and TRBJ1-1; D is uncertain. The CDR3 has 12 residues. Trimming cost V 0 bases and J 11 bases, with 11 bases left between them. Germline V CDR1 and CDR2: SGHRS, YFSETQ. The CDR3 sequence is CASSLDADTAFF. Written as DNA, the CDR3 is TGCGCCAGCAGCTTGGATGCAGACACGGCTTTCTTT.

This clone was observed a handful of times. This chain links TRBV6-5 with TRBJ1-1; D gene ambiguous. This CDR3 has 11 amino acids. Germline values: CDR1 MNHEY, CDR2 SVGAGI. V lost 4 bases and J lost 5, with 5 bases in between. The CDR3 loop reads CASSSLTEAFF. CDR3 DNA: TGTGCCAGCAGTTCTCTGACTGAAGCTTTCTTT.

CDR3 in amino acids: CASSLGQGGSWTEAFF. The CDR3 nucleotides read TGCGCCAGCAGCTTGGGGCAGGGGGGTTCTTGGACTGAAGCTTTCTTT. The chain employs TRBV5-1 and TRBJ1-1; TRBD1 matches at 7 bases. Germline V lookup: CDR1 SGHRS, CDR2 YFSETQ. Unmatched junction bases numbered 10, after V lost 0 bases and J lost 5 bases. The CDR3 has 16 residues.

The chain has TRBV14 and TRBJ2-7, with no clear D. Between the trimmed V and J ends, which lost 4 bases and 2 bases, there was a span of 18 bases. CDR1 is SGHDN and CDR2 is FVKESK in the germline V gene. This CDR3 comprises 16 residues. The CDR3 protein is CASSPAEQPLAYEQYF. In nucleotides, the CDR3 is TGTGCCAGCAGCCCGGCGGAACAACCGTTGGCCTACGAGCAGTACTTC.

The rearrangement joins TRBV2 to TRBJ2-3; the match to TRBD1 covers 9 bases. CDR3 length: 15 residues. CDR1 and CDR2 from the germline V gene are SNHLY and FYNNEI. With 6 bases clipped from V and 2 bases from J, the junction kept 6 bases outside the gene matches. The DNA of the CDR3 is TGTGCCAGCAGACCGACAGGGGGGTACACAGATACGCAGTATTTT. It encodes CASRPTGGYTDTQYF.

This clone was detected only a few times. V gene TRBV6-1 combines with J gene TRBJ2-4; TRBD2 might be the D (5 bases). V dropped 0 bases and J dropped 7 bases, with 10 bases sitting between them. The CDR3 totals 14 residues. The germline V gene has CDR1 MNHNS and CDR2 SASEGT. The CDR3 sequence is CASSEAERLNIQYF. Here the CDR3 DNA reads TGTGCCAGCAGTGAAGCGGAGCGGTTGAACATTCAGTACTTC.